This T cell receptor beta chain was profiled in a study of CD8 T cells in Susac syndrome. RNA, at roughly 0.5 to 1 ug, was reverse transcribed with random hexamers. TCRdb itself ran the immunoSEQ multiplex PCR reads through MiXCR, one entry per CDR3 protein. The repertoire consists of 150,000 to 200,000 distinct CDR3 sequences, with around 93% occurring once and the leading ten covering 0.13%. The individuals used as controls were healthy donors who had been matched for both age and sex. The TCR originated in a human donor in good health. Material for sequencing was CD4+ T cells from PBMCs.

CDR3 nucleotides: TGCAGTGCTAGATTAGCGGGGGGTAGCTCCCAGTACTTC. Amino acid sequence: CSARLAGGSSQYF. The gene calls are TRBV20-1 and TRBJ2-5; the match to TRBD2 covers 10 bases. The J segment lost 9 bases and the V segment lost 2 bases, leaving 6 bases of the junction unmatched. Germline CDR1 and CDR2: DFQATT and SNEGSKA (reference sequence). This CDR3 comprises 13 residues.